The 2 T cell receptor beta chains reported below all come from one sample, sequenced in a study of OX40 agonist ivuxolimab in advanced cancers. Generated by immunoSEQ multiplex PCR, the TCRdb table keeps only in-frame clones and is missing some. The sample contains about 45,000 clones, about nine tenths of which appear only once. The material was CD4+ or CD8+ T cells sorted from blood, obtained in a trial of the OX40 agonist ivuxolimab. The receptors originated from an adult with an advanced solid tumor such as melanoma, head and neck, liver or kidney cancer.

V gene TRBV19 combines with J gene TRBJ2-7; D gene unclear. CDR3 length: 14 amino acids. Trimming stripped 1 base from V and 3 bases from J, with 10 bases between. Germline V gives CDR1 LNHDA, CDR2 SQIVND (reference sequence). CDR3 in DNA: TGTGCCAGTAGTATAGCTGACGGAATCTACGAGCAGTACTTC. Translated: CASSIADGIYEQYF. The full variable domain, in which reference TRBV19 and TRBJ2-7 provide the parts outside the CDR3, is DGGITQSPKYLFRKEGQNVTLSCEQNLNHDAMYWYRQDPGQGLRLIYYSQIVNDFQKGDIAEGYSVSREKKESFPLTVTSAQKNPTAFYLCASSIADGIYEQYFGPGTRLTVT.

The chain joins TRBV28 to TRBJ1-5; TRBD1 matches at 8 bases. The CDR3 extends over 14 amino acids. Germline V gene sequence: CDR1 MDHEN, CDR2 SYDVKM. V was clipped by 6 bases and J by 6 bases; unmatched bases: 7. The CDR3 sequence: CASSDTGGSQPQHF. The CDR3, as DNA: TGTGCCAGCAGCGACACAGGGGGGAGTCAGCCCCAGCATTTT.